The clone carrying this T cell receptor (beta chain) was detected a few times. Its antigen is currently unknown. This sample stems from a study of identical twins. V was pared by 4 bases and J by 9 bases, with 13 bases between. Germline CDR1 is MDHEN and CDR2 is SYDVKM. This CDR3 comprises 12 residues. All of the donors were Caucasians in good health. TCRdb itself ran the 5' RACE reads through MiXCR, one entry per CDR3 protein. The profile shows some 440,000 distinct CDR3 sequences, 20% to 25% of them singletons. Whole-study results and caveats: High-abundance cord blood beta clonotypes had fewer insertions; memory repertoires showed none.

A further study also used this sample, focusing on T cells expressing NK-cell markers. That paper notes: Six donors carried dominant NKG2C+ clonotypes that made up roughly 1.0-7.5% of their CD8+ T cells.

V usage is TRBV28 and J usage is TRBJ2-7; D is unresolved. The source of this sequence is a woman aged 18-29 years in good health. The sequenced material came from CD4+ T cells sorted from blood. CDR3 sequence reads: CASSSQTKGQYF. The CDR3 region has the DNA TGTGCCAGCAGTTCGCAAACGAAGGGGCAGTACTTC. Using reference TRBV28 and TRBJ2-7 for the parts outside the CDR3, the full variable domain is DVKVTQSSRYLVKRTGEKVFLECVQDMDHENMFWYRQDPGLGLRLIYFSYDVKMKEKGDIPEGYSVSREKKERFSLILESASTNQTSMYLCASSSQTKGQYFGPGTRLTVT.